Reported below is one TCR beta chain. What it binds is unknown. Anti-CD3/anti-CD28 beads served as a nonspecific positive control stimulus. Sorting selected CD4+ T cells upregulating both CD40 ligand and CD69. This entry is derived from a study of persistence of HIV-infected CD4 T cells. The CDR3 spans 15 residues. In germline, CDR1 is MNHEY, CDR2 SVGAGI. J gave up 1 base and V 11 bases, and 11 bases lay outside the gene matches. The libraries were made with immunoSEQ version 4 in survey mode. Clones were sequenced by immunoSEQ multiplex PCR, and TCRdb holds only the in-frame ones, with some missing. Seen here are fewer than 45,000 clones, about 87% observed once, and the top ten hold around 0.48%.

Specimen: CD4+ T cells sorted from PBMCs after 18-hour stimulation, collected from a patient who received antiretroviral therapy. V usage is TRBV6-5 and J usage is TRBJ1-1; TRBD1 matches 9 bases. The origin of this receptor is an adult woman with HIV who was CMV-seropositive. The CDR3 coding sequence is TGTGCCTCCCGGACCCTGGACAGGGGGAACACTGAAGCTTTCTTT. It translates to CASRTLDRGNTEAFF.